The rows below give T cell receptor beta chains drawn from one sample of a study of blood T cell repertoires in COVID-19. Libraries were prepared by immunoSEQ multiplex PCR; TCRdb keeps only in-frame clonotypes and omits some of them. The table has roughly 130,000 clones, roughly 84% seen once. Material for sequencing was peripheral blood. These receptor sequences come from a woman in her thirties who had recovered from COVID-19. Each CDR3 is given with its conserved first and last residue. The D gene is left open where the match is weak. Clone size is shown for a subset of rows, as once, few, many or a class of expanded clone.

D	V	size	J	CDR3	DNA
NA	TRBV29-1	NA	TRBJ1-1	CSVEGPAAGVNTEAFF	TGCAGCGTTGAAGGGCCGGCGGCGGGAGTGAACACTGAAGCTTTCTTT
TRBD2	TRBV7-3	NA	TRBJ2-1	CASSLIPLAGGMNEQFF	TGTGCCAGCAGCTTAATTCCCCTAGCGGGGGGAATGAATGAGCAGTTCTTC
NA	TRBV19	NA	TRBJ1-2	CASSIGENYGYTF	TGTGCCAGTAGTATAGGAGAGAACTATGGCTACACCTTC
NA	TRBV15	NA	TRBJ2-2	CATSRVQSNTGELFF	TGTGCCACCAGCAGAGTCCAATCCAACACCGGGGAGCTGTTTTTT
NA	TRBV19	NA	TRBJ1-1	CASSMTGNTEAFF	TGTGCCAGTAGTATGACTGGGAACACTGAAGCTTTCTTT
TRBD2	TRBV7-6	NA	TRBJ2-2	CASTSGRIGELFF	TGTGCCAGCACCAGCGGGAGAATCGGGGAGCTGTTTTTT
NA	TRBV25-1	NA	TRBJ2-5	CASSWRGTSQETQYF	TGTGCCAGCAGTTGGCGGGGAACTTCCCAAGAGACCCAGTACTTC
NA	TRBV29-1	NA	TRBJ2-5	CSVKGGGETQYF	TGCAGCGTCAAGGGGGGGGGAGAGACCCAGTACTTC
NA	TRBV18	once	TRBJ2-1	CASSRGTGSYNEQFF	TGTGCCAGCTCACGAGGGACTGGTTCCTACAATGAGCAGTTCTTC
TRBD2	TRBV6-1	NA	TRBJ2-1	CASSEALTSGRLDNEQFF	TGTGCCAGCAGTGAAGCACTTACTAGCGGGAGGTTGGACAATGAGCAGTTCTTC
NA	TRBV7-8	few	TRBJ1-5	CASSGQVDQPQHF	TGTGCCAGCAGCGGCCAGGTGGATCAGCCCCAGCATTTT
NA	TRBV28	NA	TRBJ1-1	CASRAGGTFMNTEAFF	TGTGCCAGCAGGGCCGGGGGAACGTTCATGAACACTGAAGCTTTCTTT
NA	TRBV6-1	once	TRBJ2-4	CASSEGVDSFLAKNIQYF	TGTGCCAGCAGTGAAGGGGTGGACTCATTCCTAGCCAAAAACATTCAGTACTTC
NA	TRBV28	NA	TRBJ1-5	CASSITGYSNQPQHF	TGTGCCAGCAGTATTACAGGGTATAGCAATCAGCCCCAGCATTTT
TRBD1	TRBV5-1	NA	TRBJ1-1	CASSSQGANTEAFF	TGCGCCAGCAGCTCGCAGGGGGCCAACACTGAAGCTTTCTTT
NA	TRBV2	NA	TRBJ1-1	CASSHERGDPLPTEAFF	TGTGCCAGCAGTCACGAGAGAGGAGACCCCCTACCCACTGAAGCTTTCTTT
NA	TRBV11-2	NA	TRBJ1-1	CASSFVQGNTEAFF	TGTGCCAGCAGCTTTGTACAGGGGAACACTGAAGCTTTCTTT
TRBD2	TRBV19	NA	TRBJ2-5	CASSIVSRASGGLQETQYF	TGTGCCAGTAGTATAGTTTCCCGCGCTAGCGGGGGCCTACAAGAGACCCAGTACTTC
NA	TRBV28	NA	TRBJ2-3	CASSLDGGTDTQYF	TGTGCCAGCAGTTTAGACGGGGGCACAGATACGCAGTATTTT
TRBD1	TRBV5-4	NA	TRBJ1-5	CASSYLGQFGGSNQPQHF	TGTGCCAGCAGCTACCTGGGACAGTTTGGAGGTAGCAATCAGCCCCAGCATTTT
TRBD1	TRBV5-1	NA	TRBJ1-2	CASSLEPRGPGNGYTF	TGCGCCAGCAGCTTGGAGCCCAGGGGGCCTGGGAATGGCTACACCTTC
NA	TRBV13	NA	TRBJ2-3	CASSLDSLAQYF	TGTGCCAGCAGCTTAGACTCTTTGGCGCAGTATTTT
NA	TRBV5-6	NA	TRBJ2-3	CASSLAGTDTQYF	TGTGCCAGCAGCTTGGCCGGCACAGATACGCAGTATTTT
NA	TRBV7-2	NA	TRBJ2-7	CASTPWGDRAIAHF	TGTGCCAGCACCCCGTGGGGAGACCGGGCCATTGCCCACTTC
TRBD1	TRBV6-1	NA	TRBJ1-6	CASSEGQVSSYNSPLHF	TGTGCCAGCAGTGAGGGACAGGTCAGCTCCTATAATTCACCCCTCCACTTT
TRBD1	TRBV6-6	NA	TRBJ2-7	CASSYSTGGGYEQYF	TGTGCCAGCAGTTACTCGACAGGGGGCGGCTACGAGCAGTACTTC
TRBD2	TRBV19	NA	TRBJ2-1	CASSLGLAVNEQFF	TGTGCCAGTAGTCTGGGACTAGCTGTCAATGAGCAGTTCTTC
NA	TRBV7-9	few	TRBJ2-1	CASSLGFQPRDNEQFF	TGTGCCAGCAGCTTAGGTTTCCAGCCTCGGGACAATGAGCAGTTCTTC
TRBD2	TRBV7-2	NA	TRBJ2-2	CASSFGTSGRGELFF	TGTGCCAGCAGCTTCGGGACTAGCGGGAGAGGGGAGCTGTTTTTT
NA	TRBV5-1	NA	TRBJ1-2	CASSRSRQTDGYTF	TGCGCCAGCAGCCGGAGCCGACAGACTGATGGCTACACCTTC
TRBD1	TRBV6-2/TRBV6-3	NA	TRBJ2-7	CASSYPRQGGPYEQYF	TGTGCCAGCAGTTACCCTCGACAGGGGGGACCCTACGAGCAGTACTTC
TRBD2	TRBV5-1	NA	TRBJ2-1	CASSDSGTSGGGEQFF	TGCGCCAGCAGCGACTCCGGGACTAGCGGGGGCGGTGAGCAGTTCTTC
NA	TRBV12-3/TRBV12-4	NA	TRBJ1-2	CASSVIPNYGYTF	TGTGCCAGCAGTGTCATTCCTAACTATGGCTACACCTTC
NA	TRBV12-3/TRBV12-4	NA	TRBJ1-2	CASRHSSYGYTF	TGTGCCAGCAGACACAGTTCCTATGGCTACACCTTC
TRBD1	TRBV10-1	NA	TRBJ2-7	CASSATTGSEQYF	TGCGCCAGCAGTGCGACGACAGGGAGCGAGCAGTACTTC
NA	TRBV9	NA	TRBJ2-2	CASSPVRGSPTGELFF	TGTGCCAGCAGCCCGGTTAGGGGTTCACCAACCGGGGAGCTGTTTTTT
TRBD1	TRBV5-1	few	TRBJ1-4	CASSVTGTAINEKLFF	TGCGCCAGCAGCGTGACAGGGACCGCTATTAATGAAAAACTGTTTTTT
NA	TRBV3-1/TRBV3-2	few	TRBJ2-1	CASSLLAAAYNEQFF	TGTGCCAGCAGCCTCCTGGCGGCCGCCTACAATGAGCAGTTCTTC
NA	TRBV6-5	NA	TRBJ2-7	CASSRDVEYEQYF	TGTGCCAGCAGCCGAGATGTGGAGTACGAGCAGTACTTC
TRBD1	TRBV18	NA	TRBJ2-6	CASSRFGTGGDSGANVLTF	TGTGCCAGCTCAAGGTTTGGAACAGGGGGTGACTCTGGGGCCAACGTCCTGACTTTC
NA	TRBV19	once	TRBJ1-5	CASSIKDSREFEVRGPWSNQPQHF	TGTGCCAGTAGTATCAAGGACTCGAGGGAGTTCGAGGTCCGTGGACCGTGGAGCAATCAGCCCCAGCATTTT
TRBD1	TRBV14	NA	TRBJ1-6	CASSQVLGRGTYNSPLHF	TGTGCCAGCAGCCAAGTCTTGGGCAGGGGGACTTATAATTCACCCCTCCACTTT
NA	TRBV7-3	NA	TRBJ1-1	CASSLTGQGTEAFF	TGTGCCAGCAGCTTAACGGGGCAGGGAACTGAAGCTTTCTTT
NA	TRBV27	NA	TRBJ1-5	CASSLNVQGSNQPQHF	TGTGCCAGCAGTTTAAATGTGCAGGGGAGCAATCAGCCCCAGCATTTT
TRBD1	TRBV29-1	NA	TRBJ1-2	CSVEGPGQGYGYTF	TGCAGCGTTGAAGGCCCCGGACAGGGGTATGGCTACACCTTC
NA	TRBV1	once	TRBJ2-3	CTSSHDRGARILADTQYF	TGCACCAGCAGCCATGACCGCGGGGCCAGAATACTTGCAGATACGCAGTATTTT
TRBD1	TRBV5-1	NA	TRBJ2-2	CASSRTTGDPTNTGELFF	TGCGCCAGCAGCCGGACCACAGGGGACCCTACGAACACCGGGGAGCTGTTTTTT
NA	TRBV7-9	NA	TRBJ1-2	CASSLVGQRANYGYTF	TGTGCCAGCAGCTTAGTAGGTCAGCGTGCTAACTATGGCTACACCTTC
TRBD2	TRBV9	NA	TRBJ2-7	CASSLGVAGGYEQYF	TGTGCCAGCAGCCTGGGAGTAGCGGGAGGGTACGAGCAGTACTTC
NA	TRBV9	NA	TRBJ1-1	CASSSRQVNTEAFF	TGTGCCAGCAGCTCCCGACAGGTGAACACTGAAGCTTTCTTT
TRBD1	TRBV24-1	once	TRBJ2-3	CATSDYGQGDTDTQYF	TGTGCCACCAGTGACTATGGACAGGGGGACACAGATACGCAGTATTTT
NA	TRBV11-1	NA	TRBJ1-1	CASSQGLMNTEAFF	TGTGCCAGCAGCCAGGGGCTCATGAACACTGAAGCTTTCTTT
NA	TRBV25-1	NA	TRBJ2-2	CASSDNARDTGELFF	TGTGCCAGCAGTGATAATGCCAGGGACACCGGGGAGCTGTTTTTT
TRBD1	TRBV7-9	once	TRBJ1-2	CASSSRATGANYGYTF	TGTGCCAGCAGCTCCAGGGCGACAGGGGCGAACTATGGCTACACCTTC